The clone carrying this T cell receptor (beta chain) was seen more than once but under ten times. As yet, its antigen is unknown. The sample belongs to a study of read filtering for tumor transcriptome and immune sequencing. The overall study: IR-seq gave about 3.5 to 10.27 million TCR reads per sample; RNA-seq gave about 80 to 1273.

This library used 300 to 450 ng RNA and molecular barcoded adaptors spanning alpha/delta and beta/gamma chains. In TCRdb, the reads were re-called with MiXCR into one record per CDR3 protein. The sample holds more than 70,000 distinct CDR3 sequences; 20% to 25% are singletons and the top ten take roughly an eighth. The V gene lost 3 bases and the J gene lost 0 bases, with 8 bases spanning the gap. CDR1 is KGHSH, CDR2 LQKENI, per germline. The CDR3 runs to 15 residues. Findings of the study overall: Even smaller IR-seq throughput identified most shared clonotypes.

The receptor was isolated from a donor over 35 with multiple myeloma. The rearrangement uses TRBV18 and TRBJ2-2; a weak D match, TRBD1 (5 bases). The material sequenced was a population of CD138-negative cells sorted from bone marrow. The CDR3 coding sequence is TGTGCCAGCTCACCTGTGACAGCGAACACCGGGGAGCTGTTTTTT. Its translation: CASSPVTANTGELFF.